This TCR beta chain was sequenced in a study of CD8+ T cells in alopecia areata. This clone has only one observation. Its antigen is unidentified. Germline V gene sequence: CDR1 GTSNPN, CDR2 SVGIG (reference sequence). Trimming removed 2 bases from V and 2 bases from J, with 9 bases in between. The CDR3 runs 13 residues. The treatment denotes: oral pan-JAK inhibitor, 5-10 mg twice daily. Sequencing templates came from extracted RNA that was reverse transcribed into cDNA. The table came from immunoSEQ multiplex PCR; TCRdb's copy has only in-frame clones and leaves some out. Of 150,000 to 200,000 clones in the sample, around three fifths were seen once. General study findings and limits: In scalp, tofacitinib significantly decreased clonality and expanded CD8+ clones among the top 100.

This receptor was identified in a human donor with alopecia areata. The source was CD4+ T cells sorted from blood, collected at week 24, from a patient treated with tofacitinib. This sequence joins TRBV30 and TRBJ1-2; D gene ambiguous. The CDR3 nucleotides read TGTGCCTGGAGTCAAACTCACAACTATGGCTACACCTTC. It specifies CAWSQTHNYGYTF.